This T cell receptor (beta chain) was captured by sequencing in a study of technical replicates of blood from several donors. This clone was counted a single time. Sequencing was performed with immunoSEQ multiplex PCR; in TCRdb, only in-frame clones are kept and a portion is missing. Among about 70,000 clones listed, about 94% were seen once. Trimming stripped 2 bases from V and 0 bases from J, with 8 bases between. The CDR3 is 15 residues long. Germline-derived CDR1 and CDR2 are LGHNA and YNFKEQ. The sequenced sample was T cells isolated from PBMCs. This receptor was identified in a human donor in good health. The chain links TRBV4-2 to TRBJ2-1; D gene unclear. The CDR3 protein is CASSQQESSYNEQFF. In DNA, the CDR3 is TGTGCCAGCAGCCAACAAGAGAGCTCCTACAATGAGCAGTTCTTC.